This is a list of T cell receptor beta chains from one sample in a study of somatic mutations in cytotoxic T cells in rheumatoid arthritis. TCRdb's copy holds only in-frame clones and misses some; the assay was immunoSEQ multiplex PCR. The sample lists under 20,000 clones; around 84% were seen once. The source material was CD8+ T cells sorted from blood. The receptor set was obtained from a woman aged 40-49 years with rheumatoid arthritis. The CDR3 runs from the conserved cysteine through the conserved F or W. D genes are given only for firm matches. Clone sizes are given selectively: once, few, many, or a class where the clone is expanded.

abundance	d_gene	j_gene	v_gene	CDR3aa	CDR3nt
-	TRBD1	TRBJ1-2	TRBV7-6	CASSFSRDRANYGYTF	TGTGCCAGCAGCTTCAGCAGGGACAGGGCAAACTATGGCTACACCTTC
-	-	TRBJ1-2	TRBV15	CATLVGGGRDYGYTF	TGTGCCACCCTCGTGGGGGGGGGACGGGACTATGGCTACACCTTC
-	TRBD2	TRBJ2-7	TRBV6-5	CACGGPSYEQYF	TGTGCCTGCGGGGGTCCCAGTTACGAGCAGTACTTC
-	TRBD2	TRBJ2-5	TRBV19	CASSTRLAQETQYF	TGTGCCAGTAGTACCAGACTAGCGCAAGAGACCCAGTACTTC
-	-	TRBJ1-5	TRBV15	CATSQALTGFLQPQHF	TGTGCCACCAGCCAAGCACTTACAGGGTTTTTGCAGCCCCAGCATTTT
-	-	TRBJ2-1	TRBV2	CAAHQDNEQFF	TGTGCCGCACACCAGGACAATGAGCAGTTCTTC
-	-	TRBJ1-2	TRBV2	CASRGGQGYGYTF	TGTGCCAGCAGGGGGGGTCAGGGATATGGCTACACCTTC
-	TRBD1	TRBJ2-3	TRBV19	CATPGIAGGDGSTDTQYF	TGTGCCACCCCCGGGATCGCAGGGGGCGATGGGAGCACAGATACGCAGTATTTT
-	-	TRBJ1-2	TRBV7-9	CASSQDSRYTF	TGTGCCAGCAGCCAGGACAGCCGGTACACCTTC
-	-	TRBJ2-3	TRBV6-1	CASSFGGASTDTQYF	TGTGCCAGCAGTTTCGGAGGGGCTAGCACAGATACGCAGTATTTT
medium-sized	-	TRBJ2-1	TRBV30	CAWKGSGQGQFF	TGTGCCTGGAAAGGGTCAGGCCAGGGGCAGTTCTTC
-	TRBD2	TRBJ2-2	TRBV9	CASSVVPSGGAGELFF	TGTGCCAGCAGCGTAGTCCCTAGCGGGGGGGCCGGGGAGCTGTTTTTT
-	TRBD1	TRBJ1-2	TRBV5-8	CASSTDRGTFYGYTF	TGTGCCAGCAGCACGGACAGGGGGACCTTCTATGGCTACACCTTC
once	-	TRBJ1-3	TRBV7-9	CASSFPTGGTSGNTIYF	TGTGCCAGCAGCTTTCCAACGGGGGGGACTTCTGGAAACACCATATATTTT
-	-	TRBJ2-7	TRBV23-1	CASSQEGEVGHEQYF	TGCGCCAGCAGTCAGGAGGGCGAGGTCGGGCACGAGCAGTACTTC
few	-	TRBJ1-5	TRBV30	CACSTGSNQPQHF	TGTGCCTGCAGTACAGGCAGCAATCAGCCCCAGCATTTT
-	-	TRBJ2-1	TRBV6-4	CASSESGEHTEQFF	TGTGCCAGCAGTGAATCGGGGGAACACACTGAGCAGTTCTTC
-	TRBD1	TRBJ1-5	TRBV28	CATAQGSNQPQHF	TGTGCCACCGCACAGGGGTCCAATCAGCCCCAGCATTTT
-	-	TRBJ2-3	TRBV6-6	CASSYNDIDTQYF	TGTGCCAGCAGTTACAATGACATAGATACGCAGTATTTT
-	-	TRBJ2-7	TRBV29-1	CSARGALVYEQYF	TGCAGCGCTCGGGGGGCCTTAGTCTACGAGCAGTACTTC
once	-	TRBJ1-2	TRBV6-5	CASSDPRGYGYTF	TGTGCCAGCTCGGACCCCCGGGGTTATGGCTACACCTTC
-	TRBD2	TRBJ2-1	TRBV7-2	CASSPTSGNDEQFF	TGTGCCAGCAGCCCGACTAGCGGGAATGATGAGCAGTTCTTC
-	-	TRBJ2-7	TRBV27	CASSFQTGYEQYF	TGTGCCAGCAGTTTCCAGACGGGCTACGAGCAGTACTTC